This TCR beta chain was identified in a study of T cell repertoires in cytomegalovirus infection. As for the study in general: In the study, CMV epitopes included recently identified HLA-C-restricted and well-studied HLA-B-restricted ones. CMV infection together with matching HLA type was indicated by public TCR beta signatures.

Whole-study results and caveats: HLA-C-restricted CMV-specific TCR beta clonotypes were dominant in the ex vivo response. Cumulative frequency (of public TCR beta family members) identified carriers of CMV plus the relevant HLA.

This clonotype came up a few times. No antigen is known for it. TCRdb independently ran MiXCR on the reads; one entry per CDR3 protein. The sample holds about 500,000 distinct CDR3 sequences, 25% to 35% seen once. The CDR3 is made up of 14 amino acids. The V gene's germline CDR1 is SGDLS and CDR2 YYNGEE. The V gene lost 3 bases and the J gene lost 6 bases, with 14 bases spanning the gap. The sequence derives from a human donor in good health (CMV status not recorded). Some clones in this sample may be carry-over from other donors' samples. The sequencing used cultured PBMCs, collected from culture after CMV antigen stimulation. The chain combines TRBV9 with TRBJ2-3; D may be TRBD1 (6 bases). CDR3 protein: CASSGLQGADTQYF. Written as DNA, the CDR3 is TGTGCCAGCAGCGGGTTACAGGGTGCGGATACGCAGTATTTT.